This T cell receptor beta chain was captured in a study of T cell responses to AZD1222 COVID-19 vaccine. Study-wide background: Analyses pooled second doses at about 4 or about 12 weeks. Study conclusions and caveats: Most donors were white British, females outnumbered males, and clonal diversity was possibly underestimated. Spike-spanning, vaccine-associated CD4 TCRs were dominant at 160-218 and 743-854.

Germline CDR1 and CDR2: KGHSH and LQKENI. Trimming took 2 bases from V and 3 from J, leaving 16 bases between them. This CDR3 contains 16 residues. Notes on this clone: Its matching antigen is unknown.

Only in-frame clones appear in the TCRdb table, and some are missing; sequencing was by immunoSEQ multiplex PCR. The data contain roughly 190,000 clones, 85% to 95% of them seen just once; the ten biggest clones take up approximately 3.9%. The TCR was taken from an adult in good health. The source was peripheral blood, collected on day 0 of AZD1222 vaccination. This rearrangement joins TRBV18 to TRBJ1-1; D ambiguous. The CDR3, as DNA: TGTGCCAGCTCACCATCCCGGCCCCTGGAAGACACTGAAGCTTTCTTT. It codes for CASSPSRPLEDTEAFF.